The clone carrying this T cell receptor beta chain was observed many times. The sample's time point: newly diagnosed GD, antithyroid drugs for less than 3 months. Preparation of the TCR library used RNA extracted from PBMCs. Patients of an endocrinology department in Xi'an, China, were included. Construction of the TCR beta libraries employed iRepertoire HTBI primers in conjunction with Arm-PCR of CDR3 regions. TCRdb reprocessed the multiplex PCR reads with MiXCR, giving one entry per CDR3 protein. The table has about 450,000 distinct CDR3 sequences, 12% to 15% seen once. These data are taken from a study of regulatory T cells in long-lasting Graves disease. This CDR3 contains 13 residues. The V and J ends lost 1 base and 7 bases respectively, with 8 bases between them. Germline V gene lookup returns CDR1 SGDLS and CDR2 YYNGEE. Separately, the same data were catalogued under a study of T cells in Graves' hyperthyroidism and ophthalmopathy. That source adds: Among clonotypes expanded in thyroid above 0.001, most were also found in blood.

The V gene is TRBV9, the J gene TRBJ2-2; D might be TRBD2 (5 bases). The sequence was collected from a woman aged 45-65 years with Graves disease. The material was peripheral blood mononuclear cells (PBMCs), obtained at new diagnosis, from a patient treated with antithyroid drugs. CDR3 sequence reads: CASSVSGGGELFF. As DNA, the CDR3 is TGTGCCAGCAGCGTAAGCGGCGGCGGGGAGCTGTTTTTT.